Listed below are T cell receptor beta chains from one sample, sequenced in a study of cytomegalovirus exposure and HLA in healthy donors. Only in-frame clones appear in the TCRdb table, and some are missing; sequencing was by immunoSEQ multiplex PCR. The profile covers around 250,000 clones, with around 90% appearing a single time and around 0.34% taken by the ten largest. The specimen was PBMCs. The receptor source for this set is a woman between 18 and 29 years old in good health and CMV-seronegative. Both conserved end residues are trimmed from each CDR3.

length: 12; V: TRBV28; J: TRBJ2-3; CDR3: ASRKGGLADTQY
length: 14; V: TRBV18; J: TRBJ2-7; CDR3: ASSPGTSGGAYEQY
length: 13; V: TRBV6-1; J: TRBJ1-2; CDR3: ASRVGQGRRYGYT
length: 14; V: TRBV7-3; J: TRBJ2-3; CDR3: ASSLIGLAGGDTQY
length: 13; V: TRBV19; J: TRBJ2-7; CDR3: ASSFRQEISYEQY
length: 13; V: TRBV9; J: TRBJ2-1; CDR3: ASTTGLAVPNEQF
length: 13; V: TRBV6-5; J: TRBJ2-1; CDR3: ASSYMASGGNEQF
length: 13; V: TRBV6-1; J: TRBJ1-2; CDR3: ASSERDSGAYGYT
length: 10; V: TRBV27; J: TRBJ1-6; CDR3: ASSGHLTPLH
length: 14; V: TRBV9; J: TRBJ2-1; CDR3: ASSVVPAGSYNEQF
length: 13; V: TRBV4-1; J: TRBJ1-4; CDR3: ASSRPGQGVGKLF
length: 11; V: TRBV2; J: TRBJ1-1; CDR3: ASRAGLNTEAF
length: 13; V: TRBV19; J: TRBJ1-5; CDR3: ASSITGGSGQPQH
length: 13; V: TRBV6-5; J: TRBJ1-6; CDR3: ASSLETGWGSPLH
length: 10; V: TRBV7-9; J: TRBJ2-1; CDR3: ASSLIGNEQF
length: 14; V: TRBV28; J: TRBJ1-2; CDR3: ASTFPPTVPNYGYT
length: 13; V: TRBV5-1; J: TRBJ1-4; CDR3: ASSLGGSTNEKLF
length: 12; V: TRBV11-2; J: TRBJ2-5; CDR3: ASSPHGTVETQY
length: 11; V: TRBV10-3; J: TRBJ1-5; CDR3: AISPGWREPQH